The entry below describes one T cell receptor delta chain. TCRdb reprocessed the RT-PCR reads using CATT. This sample carries 12,000 or so delta-chain clones, 1% to 1.5% of them seen once, and the ten largest clones take approximately 10%. This sample was included in a study of gamma-delta T cells after stem cell transplantation. The CDR3 is made up of 17 amino acids. The ends lost 0 bases at V and 4 bases at J; junction bases unmatched: 7. Germline V gene sequence: CDR1 GEAIGNYY, CDR2 EKD. The chain joins TRDV2 to TRDJ2; 10 bases line up with TRDD3. This TCR derives from a human donor. It is not recorded whose cells these are; they may come from a transplant donor. Material for sequencing was gamma-delta T cells. The CDR3 DNA follows: TGTGCCTGTGACACCGTCATGGGGGATACAAAGACAGCACAACTCTTCTTT. It codes for CACDTVMGDTKTAQLFF.